One and the same sample provided the 18 T cell receptor beta chains below, sequenced in a study of blood T cell repertoires in COVID-19. Some clones are missing from TCRdb's copy, which holds only in-frame ones; the method was immunoSEQ multiplex PCR. The top ten hold approximately 4.3% of the sample, which has about 45,000 clones, about 89% seen once. Specimen: peripheral blood. The receptors were sampled from a human donor in a cohort sampled during active COVID-19.

V is TRBV7-9 and J is TRBJ2-1, with a tentative D call TRBD1 (5 bases). This CDR3 region has 15 residues. The V end lost 5 bases, the J end lost 4 bases, and 15 bases lay between the germline ends. CDR1 and CDR2 from the germline V gene are SEHNR and FQNEAQ (reference sequence). CDR3: CASSTRQIRYNEQFF. In DNA form, the CDR3 reads TGTGCCAGCAGCACGAGACAGATTAGATACAATGAGCAGTTCTTC.

J is TRBJ2-1 and V is TRBV30; 13 nucleotides align to TRBD2. Trimming removed 3 bases from V and 6 bases from J; junction bases left unmatched: 14. Germline loops: CDR1 GTSNPN, CDR2 SVGIG (reference sequence). The CDR3 runs to 18 residues. CDR3 DNA: TGTGCCTGGAGGCCAAACCCCGGGACTAGCGGGATTCCCAATGAGCAGTTCTTC. Encoded protein: CAWRPNPGTSGIPNEQFF. Looking up the rest from reference TRBV30 and TRBJ2-1 gives the full variable domain: SQTIHQWPATLVQPVGSPLSLECTVEGTSNPNLYWYRQAAGRGLQLLFYSVGIGQISSEVPQNLSASRPQDRQFILSSKKLLLSDSGFYLCAWRPNPGTSGIPNEQFFGPGTRLTVL.

The chain employs TRBV6-5 and TRBJ2-1; 11 bases are shared with TRBD2. Germline V gene sequence: CDR1 MNHEY, CDR2 SVGAGI. CDR3 length: 13 amino acids. V lost 5 bases to trimming and J lost 15 bases; unmatched junction nucleotides: 9. CDR3 protein: CASSRVAGGEGFF. The CDR3 coding sequence is TGTGCCAGCAGTAGGGTAGCGGGAGGGGAGGGGTTCTTC.

The sample holds one count of this clone. The rearrangement links TRBV19 to TRBJ2-1; 9 positions agree with TRBD2. The trim removed 5 bases at V and 2 bases at J, leaving 7 bases unmatched. From germline, CDR1 is LNHDA and CDR2 SQIVND (reference sequence). The CDR3 covers 16 residues. The CDR3 coding sequence is TGTGCCAGTAGTCCGACTAGCGGATTCGCCTACAATGAGCAGTTCTTC. Amino acid sequence: CASSPTSGFAYNEQFF.

The V gene is TRBV9, the J gene TRBJ2-2; 7 bases line up with TRBD2. Trimming took 0 bases from V and 4 from J; bases not matched to a gene: 3. This CDR3 has 15 amino acids. CDR1 and CDR2 from the germline V gene are SGDLS and YYNGEE. This CDR3 is CASSVGLAATGELFF. CDR3 DNA: TGTGCCAGCAGCGTAGGGCTAGCGGCCACCGGGGAGCTGTTTTTT.

V is TRBV27 and J is TRBJ1-6; 7 bases agree with TRBD1. CDR1 and CDR2 from the germline V gene are MNHEY and SMNVEV (reference sequence). The J segment lost 7 bases and the V segment lost 0 bases, leaving 6 bases of the junction unmatched. CDR3 size: 16 residues. CDR3 DNA sequence: TGTGCCAGCAGTTTATCCGACAGGGTTATCAATTCACCCCTCCACTTT. As protein: CASSLSDRVINSPLHF.

The chain is built from TRBV5-1 and TRBJ2-1; perhaps TRBD1 as D (6 bases). This CDR3 is built from 14 residues. Between the trimmed V and J ends, which lost 4 bases and 5 bases, there was a span of 13 bases. Germline-derived CDR1 and CDR2 are SGHRS and YFSETQ. CDR3 coding DNA: TGCGCCAGCAGCCGAGGGGGATCCAACAATGAGCAGTTCTTC. As protein: CASSRGGSNNEQFF.

This clone came up a few times. The gene calls are TRBV13 and TRBJ2-7, with 7 bases fitting TRBD1. The CDR3 totals 15 residues. Trimming took 1 base from V and 0 from J; bases not matched to a gene: 3. CDR1 is PRHDT and CDR2 is FYEKMQ in the germline V gene (reference sequence). CDR3 amino acids: CASSLVWTGSYEQYF. The CDR3 nucleotides read TGTGCCAGCAGCTTAGTTTGGACAGGCTCCTACGAGCAGTACTTC.

This clone was detected only once. The gene calls are TRBV6-1 and TRBJ1-6; D might be TRBD1 (6 bases). Germline V gene lookup returns CDR1 MNHNS and CDR2 SASEGT. The CDR3 runs 17 residues. Trimming pared 3 bases from V and 0 bases from J, leaving 12 bases between. CDR3 sequence reads: CASSDDRLGSYNSPLHF. CDR3 nucleotides: TGTGCCAGCAGTGACGACAGGTTGGGCTCCTATAATTCACCCCTCCACTTT.

The chain carries TRBV20-1 and TRBJ2-3; 7 nucleotides agree with TRBD2. Unmatched junction bases numbered 6, after V lost 3 bases and J lost 0 bases. There are 15 residues in the CDR3. Germline assignment: CDR1 DFQATT and CDR2 SNEGSKA (reference sequence). The CDR3 region is CSASLLADSTDTQYF. The CDR3 bases are TGCAGTGCTAGTTTGCTAGCGGATAGCACAGATACGCAGTATTTT.

The chain uses TRBV9 and TRBJ2-7, with TRBD2 matching over 10 bases. The V and J ends lost 0 bases and 5 bases, in that order; junction bases with no gene match: 17. Germline lookup yields CDR1 SGDLS and CDR2 YYNGEE. The CDR3 length is 19 residues. The CDR3 sequence is CASSVGIGRSRLAGDEQYF. The CDR3 DNA is TGTGCCAGCAGCGTAGGAATAGGGCGGAGCCGGCTAGCGGGAGACGAGCAGTACTTC. Full variable domain (outside the CDR3, taken from reference TRBV9 and TRBJ2-7): DSGVTQTPKHLITATGQRVTLRCSPRSGDLSVYWYQQSLDQGLQFLIQYYNGEERAKGNILERFSAQQFPDLHSELNLSSLELGDSALYFCASSVGIGRSRLAGDEQYFGPGTRLTVT.

Note on this clone: This CDR3 is missing its conserved last phenylalanine or tryptophan, likely due to a read error. The DNA is left out, because the CDR3 cannot be placed on it with certainty; the CDR3 is given as TCRdb lists it. This specimen includes other DNA sequences encoding the same CDR3. The CDR3 here is CASNPPQGLSL. The chain combines TRBV30 with TRBJ1-2; TRBD1 was called by the table and not checked on the DNA. CDR1 is GTSNPN, CDR2 SVGIG, per germline (reference sequence). The CDR3 has 11 amino acids, counting both end residues.

The chain links TRBV10-3 to TRBJ2-7, with 9 bases aligning to TRBD2. The V gene's germline CDR1 is ENHRY and CDR2 SYGVKD. The V segment lost 2 bases and the J segment 2 bases; nucleotides outside the gene matches: 4. The CDR3 is 15 residues long. CDR3 residues: CAISEAAGGAYEQYF. The CDR3 bases are TGTGCCATCAGTGAGGCGGCGGGAGGGGCCTACGAGCAGTACTTC.

This clone showed up just once. The V call is TRBV25-1, the J call TRBJ2-3, with 10 nucleotides matching TRBD1. Unmatched junction bases numbered 6, after V lost 7 bases and J lost 5 bases. Per germline, CDR1 MGHDK and CDR2 SYGVNS. This CDR3 region has 14 residues. CDR3 in amino acids: CASTPGTGVDTQYF. The DNA of the CDR3 is TGTGCCAGCACCCCGGGGACAGGGGTAGATACGCAGTATTTT.

The V call is TRBV19, the J call TRBJ1-5; 7 bases map to TRBD1. This CDR3 is built from 16 residues. Germline assignment: CDR1 LNHDA and CDR2 SQIVND (reference sequence). V trimming: 1 base; J trimming: 5 bases; junction bases outside the gene matches: 8. This chain's CDR3 is CASSIGPQGFDQPQHF. The DNA for the CDR3 is TGTGCCAGTAGTATAGGGCCACAGGGGTTCGATCAGCCCCAGCATTTT.

J is TRBJ2-5 and V is TRBV5-1; 8 bases fit TRBD2. The CDR3 is 14 amino acids. Germline V CDR1 and CDR2: SGHRS, YFSETQ. J was trimmed by 7 bases and V by 0 bases; bases with no gene match: 5. The CDR3 spells CASSLVAGGGTQYF. CDR3 in DNA: TGCGCCAGCAGCTTGGTTGCGGGGGGAGGGACCCAGTACTTC. Looking up the rest from reference TRBV5-1 and TRBJ2-5 gives the full variable domain: KAGVTQTPRYLIKTRGQQVTLSCSPISGHRSVSWYQQTPGQGLQFLFEYFSETQRNKGNFPGRFSGRQFSNSRSEMNVSTLELGDSALYLCASSLVAGGGTQYFGPGTRLLVL.

V gene TRBV2 combines with J gene TRBJ1-1, with 8 bases identical to TRBD1. The V gene's germline CDR1 is SNHLY and CDR2 FYNNEI. This CDR3 is built from 12 residues. V dropped 6 bases and J dropped 6; count of bases not matched to a gene: 3. CDR3 sequence reads: CASSSGGPEAFF. The CDR3 DNA is TGTGCCAGCAGCTCAGGGGGCCCTGAAGCTTTCTTT.

V and J are TRBV7-8 and TRBJ2-1, with D possibly TRBD2 on 5 matching bases. V lost 0 bases, J lost 5 bases, and 14 bases lay in between. Germline V gives CDR1 SGHVS, CDR2 FQNEAQ. The CDR3 totals 16 residues. The CDR3 DNA follows: TGTGCCAGCAGCTTAGCGTGGAGCGGAGAAGACAATGAGCAGTTCTTC. This encodes CASSLAWSGEDNEQFF. Using reference TRBV7-8 and TRBJ2-1 for the parts outside the CDR3, the full variable domain is GAGVSQSPRYKVAKRGQDVALRCDPISGHVSLFWYQQALGQGPEFLTYFQNEAQLDKSGLPSDRFFAERPEGSVSTLKIQRTQQEDSAVYLCASSLAWSGEDNEQFFGPGTRLTVL.